Each of the 24 T cell receptor beta chains below was sequenced from the same sample in a study of cytomegalovirus exposure and HLA in healthy donors. 13 Jbeta primers and 60 Vbeta primers were used for the PCR. Data came from immunoSEQ multiplex PCR; TCRdb stores just in-frame clones and leaves some out. The top ten hold 4% to 5.5% of the sample, which has about 160,000 clones, roughly 80% seen once. The specimen was PBMCs. Every receptor here comes from a man aged 25-45 years in good health and CMV-seronegative.

The chain employs TRBV4-3 and TRBJ2-6; perhaps TRBD1 as D (5 bases). The CDR3 length is 16 residues. Trimming shortened V by 0 bases and J by 1 base, and 7 bases separated the two germline ends. Germline V gene lookup returns CDR1 LGHNA and CDR2 YSLEER. In nucleotides, the CDR3 is TGCGCCAGCAGCCAAGAGTCAGGGTCTGGGGCCAACGTCCTGACTTTC. It is translated as CASSQESGSGANVLTF.

The chain couples TRBV30 to TRBJ2-1; D possibly corresponds to TRBD2 (5 bases). V lost 0 bases and J 1 base, leaving 10 bases between the germline ends. The CDR3 is 15 residues long. The V gene's germline CDR1 is GTSNPN and CDR2 SVGIG (reference sequence). This CDR3 is CAWSVTRASYNEQFF. The CDR3 region has the DNA TGTGCCTGGAGTGTAACTAGGGCGTCCTACAATGAGCAGTTCTTC.

The chain couples TRBV9 to TRBJ2-1; TRBD1 aligns across 8 bases. The germline V gene encodes CDR1 SGDLS and CDR2 YYNGEE. J lost 2 bases, V lost 3 bases, and 4 bases had no gene match. This CDR3 region has 15 residues. The CDR3 coding sequence is TGTGCCAGCAGCGCTCAGGGGGCCCCCTACAATGAGCAGTTCTTC. Amino acids: CASSAQGAPYNEQFF.

The J gene is TRBJ1-1, the V gene TRBV7-2; TRBD1 is a possible D gene (6 bases). Germline-derived CDR1 and CDR2 are SGHTA and FQGNSA. The V end lost 5 bases, the J end lost 0 bases, and 16 bases lay between the germline ends. The CDR3 sequence is 16 residues long. CDR3 protein: CASSLKRTALNTEAFF. Written as DNA, the CDR3 is TGTGCCAGCAGCCTAAAGCGGACAGCGTTGAACACTGAAGCTTTCTTT.

Worth noting for this clone: Other DNA sequences in this sample translate to the same CDR3. The J gene is TRBJ2-7, the V gene TRBV28, with 12 positions matching TRBD2. Germline values: CDR1 MDHEN, CDR2 SYDVKM. With V trimmed by 5 bases and J by 2 bases, 4 bases remained unmatched. The CDR3 consists of 15 residues. CDR3 sequence reads: CASSPLAGGPYEQYF. Written as DNA, the CDR3 is TGTGCCAGCAGTCCGCTAGCGGGAGGGCCCTACGAGCAGTACTTC. Combining the CDR3 with reference TRBV28 and TRBJ2-7 gives the whole variable domain DVKVTQSSRYLVKRTGEKVFLECVQDMDHENMFWYRQDPGLGLRLIYFSYDVKMKEKGDIPEGYSVSREKKERFSLILESASTNQTSMYLCASSPLAGGPYEQYFGPGTRLTVT.

This clone was seen a single time. A junction end diverges from the germline sequence, so it may reflect a read error. The J gene is TRBJ1-1, the V gene TRBV7-9; no clear D. Germline V gives CDR1 SEHNR, CDR2 FQNEAQ (reference sequence). CDR3 length: 15 residues. The CDR3 spells CSSSLWTSMNTEAFF. In DNA, the CDR3 is TGTTCCAGCAGCTTATGGACTTCCATGAACACTGAAGCTTTCTTT.

This chain joins TRBV29-1 and TRBJ2-5; D unclear. Deletions cut 4 bases from V and 4 bases from J, with 7 bases between. Germline values: CDR1 SQVTM, CDR2 ANQGSEA. This CDR3 comprises 11 residues. CDR3 in DNA: TGCAGCGTTGTAGATATAGAGACCCAGTACTTC. This codes for CSVVDIETQYF.

The gene calls are TRBV11-1 and TRBJ1-2, with TRBD1 matching 7 bases. Germline V gives CDR1 SGHAT, CDR2 FQDESV (reference sequence). The CDR3 has 14 amino acids. Trimming removed 6 bases from V and 4 bases from J; junction bases left unmatched: 8. CDR3 protein: CASSYSGDSYGYTF. In DNA form, the CDR3 reads TGTGCCAGCAGTTACTCCGGGGACAGCTATGGCTACACCTTC.

Regarding this clone: This sample also contains other DNA sequences that code for the same CDR3. The chain uses TRBV5-1 and TRBJ2-1; 8 bases agree with TRBD2. The J segment lost 2 bases and the V segment lost 0 bases, leaving 1 base of the junction unmatched. Germline V CDR1 and CDR2: SGHRS, YFSETQ. The CDR3 length is 15 residues. CDR3 residues: CASSLAGGTYNEQFF. CDR3 nucleotides: TGCGCCAGCAGCTTGGCGGGGGGGACCTACAATGAGCAGTTCTTC. Drawing the rest from reference TRBV5-1 and TRBJ2-1, the complete variable domain is KAGVTQTPRYLIKTRGQQVTLSCSPISGHRSVSWYQQTPGQGLQFLFEYFSETQRNKGNFPGRFSGRQFSNSRSEMNVSTLELGDSALYLCASSLAGGTYNEQFFGPGTRLTVL.

V gene TRBV5-1 combines with J gene TRBJ2-7; a possible D gene is TRBD1 (6 bases). Trimming shortened V by 4 bases and J by 3 bases, and 17 bases separated the two germline ends. This CDR3 spans 15 amino acids. CDR1 and CDR2 from the germline V gene are SGHRS and YFSETQ. The CDR3 loop reads CASSPNRVRYYEQYF. CDR3 coding DNA: TGCGCCAGCAGCCCCAACAGGGTTAGGTACTACGAGCAGTACTTC.

This sequence joins TRBV5-1 and TRBJ1-4, with 7 bases that match TRBD1. Germline CDR1 reads SGHRS; CDR2 reads YFSETQ. V lost 3 bases and J lost 8; bases outside the gene matches: 13. The CDR3 runs 16 residues. The CDR3 bases are TGCGCCAGCAGCTCCGACAGGGAAGGTCGTTTCGAAAAACTGTTTTTT. This encodes CASSSDREGRFEKLFF.

The chain carries TRBV6-5 and TRBJ1-1, with no clear D. Trimming removed 2 bases at V and 2 bases at J, with 3 bases between. From germline, CDR1 is MNHEY and CDR2 SVGAGI. The CDR3 runs to 12 residues. This chain's CDR3 is CASSYQNTEAFF. Written as DNA, the CDR3 is TGTGCCAGCAGTTACCAAAACACTGAAGCTTTCTTT.

The chain couples TRBV4-3 to TRBJ1-2; 8 bases match TRBD1. Germline loops: CDR1 LGHNA, CDR2 YSLEER. CDR3 length: 13 amino acids. Trimming removed 4 bases from V and 8 bases from J; junction bases left unmatched: 6. The CDR3 DNA follows: TGCGCCAGCAGCCGTGAACAGGGGGTGGGCTACACCTTC. Its protein product is CASSREQGVGYTF.

CDR3 DNA sequence: TGCGCCAGCAGCAGGACAGGTCTAAGCACTGAAGCTTTCTTT. It is translated as CASSRTGLSTEAFF. This rearrangement joins TRBV5-1 to TRBJ1-1; 7 positions match TRBD1. The CDR3 loop spans 14 amino acids. The germline V gene encodes CDR1 SGHRS and CDR2 YFSETQ. The V segment lost 4 bases and the J segment 4 bases; nucleotides outside the gene matches: 7. The variable domain in full, with the rest retrieved from reference TRBV5-1 and TRBJ1-1, is KAGVTQTPRYLIKTRGQQVTLSCSPISGHRSVSWYQQTPGQGLQFLFEYFSETQRNKGNFPGRFSGRQFSNSRSEMNVSTLELGDSALYLCASSRTGLSTEAFFGQGTRLTVV.

The rearrangement links TRBV7-9 to TRBJ2-5, with D unresolved. The germline V gene has CDR1 SEHNR and CDR2 FQNEAQ (reference sequence). V shed 6 bases and J shed 5 bases, with 10 bases lying between them. The CDR3 runs to 12 residues. CDR3 DNA sequence: TGTGCCAGCAGTCCCGACGGGGAGACCCAGTACTTC. Protein: CASSPDGETQYF. The variable domain in full, with the rest retrieved from reference TRBV7-9 and TRBJ2-5, is DTGVSQNPRHKITKRGQNVTFRCDPISEHNRLYWYRQTLGQGPEFLTYFQNEAQLEKSRLLSDRFSAERPKGSFSTLEIQRTEQGDSAMYLCASSPDGETQYFGPGTRLLVL.

The chain joins TRBV7-9 to TRBJ2-1; 14 positions match TRBD2. Germline trimming cut 5 bases from V and 5 bases from J; bases unmatched to any gene: 2. There are 15 residues in the CDR3. From germline, CDR1 is SEHNR and CDR2 FQNEAQ (reference sequence). CDR3 loop: CASSPTSGGDNEQFF. CDR3 nucleotide sequence: TGTGCCAGCAGCCCGACTAGCGGGGGGGACAATGAGCAGTTCTTC. Full variable domain (remainder filled in from reference TRBV7-9 and TRBJ2-1): DTGVSQNPRHKITKRGQNVTFRCDPISEHNRLYWYRQTLGQGPEFLTYFQNEAQLEKSRLLSDRFSAERPKGSFSTLEIQRTEQGDSAMYLCASSPTSGGDNEQFFGPGTRLTVL.

This chain links TRBV28 with TRBJ2-1; D is possibly TRBD2 (6 bases). Trimming cost V 7 bases and J 4 bases, with 14 bases left between them. Germline V gene lookup returns CDR1 MDHEN and CDR2 SYDVKM. The length of the CDR3 is 14 residues. The CDR3 coding sequence is TGTGCCAGCACCCGGGCCGCGGGATACAATGAGCAGTTCTTC. Its translation is CASTRAAGYNEQFF.

The chain carries TRBV10-3 and TRBJ1-5, with D perhaps matching TRBD1 (5 bases). CDR3 length: 14 amino acids. The V end was cut by 3 bases, the J end by 1 base, with 7 bases between. CDR1 and CDR2 from the germline V gene are ENHRY and SYGVKD. The CDR3, as DNA: TGTGCCATCAGTGACACAGGAAGCAATCAGCCCCAGCATTTT. Its protein is CAISDTGSNQPQHF.

The rearrangement joins TRBV19 to TRBJ2-7; 13 nucleotides line up with TRBD2. The CDR3 spans 17 residues. Germline V gene sequence: CDR1 LNHDA, CDR2 SQIVND (reference sequence). Trimming took 4 bases from V and 4 from J; bases not matched to a gene: 10. CDR3 sequence reads: CASSTPGTSGTKYEQYF. The CDR3, as DNA: TGTGCCAGTAGTACCCCCGGGACTAGCGGGACGAAGTACGAGCAGTACTTC.

The gene calls are TRBV9 and TRBJ2-1; 11 bases map to TRBD2. Germline V lookup: CDR1 SGDLS, CDR2 YYNGEE. Trimming removed 4 bases from V and 6 bases from J; junction bases left unmatched: 15. The CDR3 consists of 18 residues. The CDR3 is CASSLTSGREGYTNEQFF. The CDR3 bases are TGTGCCAGCAGCCTTACTAGCGGGAGAGAGGGGTATACCAATGAGCAGTTCTTC.

The chain couples TRBV6-5 to TRBJ1-2; D ambiguous. The CDR3 spans 16 residues. Germline V gives CDR1 MNHEY, CDR2 SVGAGI. V gave up 0 bases and J gave up 2 bases, with 13 bases separating them. In DNA form, the CDR3 reads TGTGCCAGCAGTTACTCGATGAGAAGGAGGAACTATGGCTACACCTTC. Its translation is CASSYSMRRRNYGYTF.

The chain combines TRBV7-3 with TRBJ2-7; TRBD2 agrees at 7 bases. The J segment lost 5 bases and the V segment lost 3 bases, leaving 4 bases of the junction unmatched. There are 13 residues in the CDR3. Germline V gene lookup returns CDR1 SGHTA and CDR2 FQGTGA. The CDR3, as DNA: TGTGCCAGCAGCTTCGGTCTAGCGGACGAGCAGTACTTC. Translated: CASSFGLADEQYF.

The rearrangement uses TRBV7-8 and TRBJ1-4; 8 bases fit TRBD1. The CDR3 is made up of 15 amino acids. Germline CDR1 reads SGHVS; CDR2 reads FQNEAQ. V shed 5 bases and J 8 bases; nucleotides not matched to a gene: 10. The CDR3 sequence is CASSPKDRVREKLFF. CDR3 coding DNA: TGTGCCAGCAGCCCAAAGGACAGGGTGAGGGAAAAACTGTTTTTT.

J is TRBJ2-1 and V is TRBV11-2, with D possibly being TRBD1 (6 bases). Germline V gene lookup returns CDR1 SGHAT and CDR2 FQNNGV. The ends were cut back, 3 bases at V and 4 bases at J, with 13 bases in the middle. The CDR3 consists of 15 residues. The CDR3 spells CASSFRSRGYNEQFF. The CDR3 nucleotides are TGTGCCAGCAGCTTCCGATCCAGGGGTTACAATGAGCAGTTCTTC.